This T cell receptor (beta chain) comes out of a study of a mutant IDH1 vaccine in newly diagnosed glioma. About the research overall: The patients received vaccinations eight times, in weeks 1, 3, 5, 7, 11, 15, 19 and 23. Pretreatment consisted of radiotherapy, temozolomide, or both, with most receiving both. In some groups vaccination began 4-6 weeks post-radiotherapy; others received it with temozolomide.

This clone was picked up one time. Its matching antigen is unknown. The table came from immunoSEQ multiplex PCR; TCRdb's copy has only in-frame clones and leaves some out. Altogether tens of thousands of clones are present, around 87% being singletons, with the ten largest covering about 3.1%. Germline assignment: CDR1 MDHEN and CDR2 SYDVKM. This CDR3 is 13 amino acids long. V was clipped by 3 bases and J by 2 bases, with 8 bases between them. Whole-study findings and limits: Vaccination induced immune responses in around 94% of patients.

Time point defined: week 5, during vaccination. Doses of 300 ug of mutant IDH1 20-mer peptide were given with topical imiquimod. The receptor was derived from a woman in her thirties or forties with glioma. Some clones in this sample may be carry-over from other donors' samples. V usage is TRBV28 and J usage is TRBJ2-7; D remains ambiguous. This specimen consisted of peripheral blood mononuclear cells (PBMCs), obtained from a glioma patient whose treatment included an IDH1 peptide vaccine. Here the CDR3 DNA reads TGTGCCAGCAGTTTCACTTGGGCCTACGAGCAGTACTTC. This sequence encodes CASSFTWAYEQYF.